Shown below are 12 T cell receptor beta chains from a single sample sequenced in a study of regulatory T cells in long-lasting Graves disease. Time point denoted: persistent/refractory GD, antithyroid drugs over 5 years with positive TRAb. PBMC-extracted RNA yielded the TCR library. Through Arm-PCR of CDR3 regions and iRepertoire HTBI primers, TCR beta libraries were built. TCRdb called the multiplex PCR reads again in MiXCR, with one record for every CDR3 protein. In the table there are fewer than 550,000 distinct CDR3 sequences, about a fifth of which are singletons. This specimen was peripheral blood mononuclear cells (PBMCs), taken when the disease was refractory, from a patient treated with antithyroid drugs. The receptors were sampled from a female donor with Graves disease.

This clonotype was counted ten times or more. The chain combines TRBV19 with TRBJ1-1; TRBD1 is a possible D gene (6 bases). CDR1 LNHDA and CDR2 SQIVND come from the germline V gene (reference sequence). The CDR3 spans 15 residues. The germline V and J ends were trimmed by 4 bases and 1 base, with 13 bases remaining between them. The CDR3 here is CASSTISQGNTEAFF. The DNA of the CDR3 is TGTGCCAGTAGTACCATTTCACAGGGGAACACTGAAGCTTTCTTT.

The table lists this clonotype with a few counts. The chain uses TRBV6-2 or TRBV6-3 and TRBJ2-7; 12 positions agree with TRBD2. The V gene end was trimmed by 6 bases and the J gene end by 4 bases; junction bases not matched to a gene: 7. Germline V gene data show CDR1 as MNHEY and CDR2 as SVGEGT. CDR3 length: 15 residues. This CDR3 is CASSATSGRVYEQYF. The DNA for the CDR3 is TGTGCCAGCAGCGCGACTAGCGGGAGAGTATACGAGCAGTACTTC.

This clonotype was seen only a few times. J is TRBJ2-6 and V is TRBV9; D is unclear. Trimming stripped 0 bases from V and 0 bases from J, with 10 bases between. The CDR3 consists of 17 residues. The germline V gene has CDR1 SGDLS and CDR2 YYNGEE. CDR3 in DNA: TGTGCCAGCAGCGTAGAAGGGCACCCCTCTGGGGCCAACGTCCTGACTTTC. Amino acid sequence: CASSVEGHPSGANVLTF.

CDR3 DNA: TGTGCCAGCAGCTTAAGACAGGGGGCAACGGAAAAACTGTTTTTT. Amino acid sequence: CASSLRQGATEKLFF. The chain carries TRBV7-9 and TRBJ1-4; TRBD1 aligns across 10 bases. V was clipped by 2 bases and J by 8 bases; unmatched bases: 5. This CDR3 region has 15 residues. CDR1 SEHNR and CDR2 FQNEAQ come from the germline V gene (reference sequence).

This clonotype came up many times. CDR3 coding DNA: TGTGCCAGCAGTTTGCCGGGACAGGTGACCCTGACCCAGTACTTC. Protein: CASSLPGQVTLTQYF. V and J are TRBV28 and TRBJ2-5; 8 positions agree with TRBD1. The CDR3 spans 15 residues. Germline CDR1 is MDHEN and CDR2 is SYDVKM. The junction had 10 bases not matched to a gene; V was cut back by 3 bases and J by 7 bases.

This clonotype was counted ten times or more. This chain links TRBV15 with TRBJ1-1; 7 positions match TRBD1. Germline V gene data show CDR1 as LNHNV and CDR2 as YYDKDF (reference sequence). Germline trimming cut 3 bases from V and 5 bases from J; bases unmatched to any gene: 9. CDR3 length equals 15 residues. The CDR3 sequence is CATSSSSTGVTEAFF. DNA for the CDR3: TGTGCCACCAGCAGTTCCAGTACAGGGGTGACTGAAGCTTTCTTT. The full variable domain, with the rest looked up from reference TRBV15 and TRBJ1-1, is DAMVIQNPRYQVTQFGKPVTLSCSQTLNHNVMYWYQQKSSQAPKLLFHYYDKDFNNEADTPDNFQSRRPNTSFCFLDIRSPGLGDTAMYLCATSSSSTGVTEAFFGQGTRLTVV.

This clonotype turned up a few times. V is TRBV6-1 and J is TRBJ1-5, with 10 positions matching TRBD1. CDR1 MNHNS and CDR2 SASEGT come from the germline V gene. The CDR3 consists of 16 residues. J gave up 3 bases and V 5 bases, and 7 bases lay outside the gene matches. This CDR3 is CASSRSGQGYNQPQHF. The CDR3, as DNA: TGTGCCAGCAGTAGATCGGGACAGGGGTACAATCAGCCCCAGCATTTT.

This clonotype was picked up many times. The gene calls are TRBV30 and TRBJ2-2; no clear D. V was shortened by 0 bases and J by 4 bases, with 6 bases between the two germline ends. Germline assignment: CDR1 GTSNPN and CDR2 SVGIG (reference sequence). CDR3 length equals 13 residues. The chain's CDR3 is CAWSVGRTGELFF. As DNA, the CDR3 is TGTGCCTGGAGTGTTGGACGCACCGGGGAGCTGTTTTTT.

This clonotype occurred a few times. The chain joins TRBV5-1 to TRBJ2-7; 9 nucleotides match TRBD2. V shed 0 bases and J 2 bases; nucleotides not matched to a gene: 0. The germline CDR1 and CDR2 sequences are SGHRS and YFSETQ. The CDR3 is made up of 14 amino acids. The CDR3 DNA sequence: TGCGCCAGCAGCTTGGCTAGCGGGGCCTACGAGCAGTACTTC. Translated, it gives CASSLASGAYEQYF.

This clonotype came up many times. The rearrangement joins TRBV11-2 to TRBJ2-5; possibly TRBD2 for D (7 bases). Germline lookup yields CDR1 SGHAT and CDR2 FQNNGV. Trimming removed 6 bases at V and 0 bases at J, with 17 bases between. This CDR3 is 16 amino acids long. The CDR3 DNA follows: TGTGCCAGCAGAAAGCCCGGGGGGCCATACCAAGAGACCCAGTACTTC. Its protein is CASRKPGGPYQETQYF.

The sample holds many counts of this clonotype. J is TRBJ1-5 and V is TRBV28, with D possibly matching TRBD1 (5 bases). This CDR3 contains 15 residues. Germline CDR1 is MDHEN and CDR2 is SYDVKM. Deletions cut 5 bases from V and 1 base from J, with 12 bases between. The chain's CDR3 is CASSPSRGSNQPQHF. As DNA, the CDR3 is TGTGCCAGCAGTCCTTCGCGGGGGAGCAATCAGCCCCAGCATTTT.

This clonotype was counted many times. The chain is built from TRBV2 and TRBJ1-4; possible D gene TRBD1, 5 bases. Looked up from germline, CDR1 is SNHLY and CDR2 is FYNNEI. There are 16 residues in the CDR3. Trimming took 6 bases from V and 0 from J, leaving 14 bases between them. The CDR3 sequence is CASRRGTGATNEKLFF. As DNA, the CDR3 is TGTGCCAGCAGGAGGGGAACGGGGGCAACTAATGAAAAACTGTTTTTT. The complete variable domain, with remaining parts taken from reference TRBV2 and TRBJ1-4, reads EPEVTQTPSHQVTQMGQEVILRCVPISNHLYFYWYRQILGQKVEFLVSFYNNEISEKSEIFDDQFSVERPDGSNFTLKIRSTKLEDSAMYFCASRRGTGATNEKLFFGSGTQLSVL.